A single T cell receptor (beta chain) is shown here with its context. Trimming cost V 1 base and J 2 bases; bases outside gene matches: 4. The CDR3 runs to 18 residues. Germline CDR1 LGHNA, CDR2 YNFKEQ. These data come from a study of blood T cell repertoires in COVID-19. Study at large: Collection of acute and convalescent COVID-19 samples took place in the United States, Italy and Spain. The analysed material was cDNA or gDNA that came from T cells, B-cell-depleted T cells, or PBMCs.

This table comes from immunoSEQ multiplex PCR, and its TCRdb copy is limited to in-frame clones, with some not included. The sample contains 210,000 or so clones, more than 70% of which appear only once. The chain couples TRBV4-2 to TRBJ2-3; 15 bases are a match to TRBD2. This clonotype was sampled from a man in his thirties or forties with acute COVID-19. The specimen was PBMCs or T cells enriched from blood (not recorded which). CDR3 sequence: CASSQGTSGGAVTDTQYF. CDR3 bases: TGTGCCAGCAGCCAAGGGACTAGCGGGGGGGCTGTCACAGATACGCAGTATTTT.